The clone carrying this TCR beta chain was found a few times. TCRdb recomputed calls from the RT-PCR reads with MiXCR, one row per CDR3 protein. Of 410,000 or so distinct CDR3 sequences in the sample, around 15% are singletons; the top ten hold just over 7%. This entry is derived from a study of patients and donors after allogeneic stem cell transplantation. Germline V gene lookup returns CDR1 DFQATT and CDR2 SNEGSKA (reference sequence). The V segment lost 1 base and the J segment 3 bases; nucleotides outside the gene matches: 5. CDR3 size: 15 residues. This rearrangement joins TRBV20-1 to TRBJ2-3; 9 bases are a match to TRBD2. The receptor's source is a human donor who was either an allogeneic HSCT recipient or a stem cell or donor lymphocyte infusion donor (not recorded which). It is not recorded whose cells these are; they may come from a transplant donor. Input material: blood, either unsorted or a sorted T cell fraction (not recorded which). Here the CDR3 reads CSARAPGLATDTQYF. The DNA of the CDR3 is TGCAGTGCTAGAGCCCCGGGACTAGCAACAGATACGCAGTATTTT.